This TCR beta chain came from a study of early T cells in non-severe SARS-CoV-2 infection. Turning to the study itself: From unsorted whole blood, bulk RNA was sequenced, and the chains remained unpaired.

TCRdb reprocessed the 5' RACE reads with MiXCR, giving one entry per CDR3 protein. The sample records tens of thousands of distinct CDR3 sequences, around 6.1% being singletons. This clonotype occurred a few times. Its specificity is not known. Whole-study results and caveats: VDJdb matches were skewed toward anti-spike CD8 T cell responses.

The CDR3 spans 15 residues. V was pared by 0 bases and J by 2 bases, with 9 bases between. Germline V gene data show CDR1 as SGDLS and CDR2 as YYNGEE. The chain uses TRBV9 and TRBJ2-1; no firm D call. The sample consisted of whole blood, taken at baseline. The receptor was isolated from an adult who was a healthcare worker with PCR-confirmed SARS-CoV-2 infection or an uninfected control (not recorded which). The CDR3 protein is CASSVEAATYNEQFF. DNA of the CDR3: TGTGCCAGCAGCGTAGAGGCAGCCACCTACAATGAGCAGTTCTTC.